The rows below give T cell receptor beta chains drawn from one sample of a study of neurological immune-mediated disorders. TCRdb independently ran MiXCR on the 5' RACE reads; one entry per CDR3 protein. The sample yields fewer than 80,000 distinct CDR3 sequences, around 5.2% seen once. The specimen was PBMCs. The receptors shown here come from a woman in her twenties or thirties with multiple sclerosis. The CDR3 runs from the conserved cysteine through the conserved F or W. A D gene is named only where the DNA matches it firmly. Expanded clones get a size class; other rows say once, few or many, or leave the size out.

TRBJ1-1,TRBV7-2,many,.,TGTGCCAGCAGCCGTGGGGCAGCGAACACTGAAGCTTTCTTT,CASSRGAANTEAFF
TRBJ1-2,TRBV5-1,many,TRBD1,TGCGCCAGCAGCCTAATAGGGACAGGGGGCTATGGCTACACCTTC,CASSLIGTGGYGYTF
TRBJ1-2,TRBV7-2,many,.,TGTGCCAGCAGCACAAAGGGGGGCTATGGCTACACCTTC,CASSTKGGYGYTF
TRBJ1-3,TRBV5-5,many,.,TGTGCCAGCAGCCCGACTCAGGGGAACACCATATATTTT,CASSPTQGNTIYF
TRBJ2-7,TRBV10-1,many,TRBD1,TGCGCCAGCAGTTCCCGGGACAGGATTACCTACGAGCAGTACTTC,CASSSRDRITYEQYF
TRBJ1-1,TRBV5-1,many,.,TGCGCCAGCAGCTTGGTAGGGCTGCAAGAAGCTTTCTTT,CASSLVGLQEAFF
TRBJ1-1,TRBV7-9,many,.,TGTGCCAGCAGCACCGGACAGTTCACTGAAGCTTTCTTT,CASSTGQFTEAFF
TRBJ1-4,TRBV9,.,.,TGTGCCAGCAGCCGTACTCCTATTGGAGGTAATGAAAAACTGTTTTTT,CASSRTPIGGNEKLFF
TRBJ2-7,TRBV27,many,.,TGTGCCAGCAGTTACGCGGCAGGGGGGTCCTACGAGCAGTACTTC,CASSYAAGGSYEQYF
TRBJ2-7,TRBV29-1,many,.,TGCAGCGTGGCCGACGGCGAGGTCGAGCAGTACTTC,CSVADGEVEQYF
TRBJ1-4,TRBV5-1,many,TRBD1,TGCGCCAGCAGCTTGGGGGACAGAAATAATGAAAAACTGTTTTTT,CASSLGDRNNEKLFF
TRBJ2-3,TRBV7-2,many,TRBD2,TGTGCCAGCAGCTTCTCCGGGACTAGAGGCACAGAGACGCAGTATTTT,CASSFSGTRGTETQYF
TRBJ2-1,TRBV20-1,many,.,TGCAGTGCTAGCTCGGTCAAGGACAATTACAATGAGCAGTTCTTC,CSASSVKDNYNEQFF
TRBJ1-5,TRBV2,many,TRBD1,TGTGCCAGCTGGGACAGGGATCAGCCCCAGCATTTT,CASWDRDQPQHF
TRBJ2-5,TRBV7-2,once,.,TGTGCCAGCACCCCACGTTCAGGAGAGACCCAGTACTTC,CASTPRSGETQYF
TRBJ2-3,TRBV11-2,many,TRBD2,TGTGCCAGCAGCTTCAGTAGCGGGGGGGCGTCAGATACGCAGTATTTT,CASSFSSGGASDTQYF
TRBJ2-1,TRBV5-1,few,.,TGCGCCAGCTCTTTAGGCGGGACGGACAGATATGAGCAGTTCTTC,CASSLGGTDRYEQFF
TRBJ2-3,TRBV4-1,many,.,TGCGCCAGCAGCCAAGATGGGTATGGCGGGGGCAACACAGATACGCAGTATTTT,CASSQDGYGGGNTDTQYF
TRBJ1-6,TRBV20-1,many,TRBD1,TGCAGTGCTAGTAGGGGGCAAACAGTTCTTAATTCACCCCTCAACTTT,CSASRGQTVLNSPLNF
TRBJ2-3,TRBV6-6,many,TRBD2,TGTGCCACCAGGACTAGCGGGGGAGTGGGCACAGATACGCAGTATTTT,CATRTSGGVGTDTQYF
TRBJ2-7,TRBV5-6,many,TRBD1,TGTGCCAGCAGCCACCGAGCCGGGACAGGGGTTTTCGAGCAGTACTTC,CASSHRAGTGVFEQYF
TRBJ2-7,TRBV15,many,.,TGTGCCACCAGCAGAGATCCATCCGCCTCCTACGAGCAGTACTTC,CATSRDPSASYEQYF
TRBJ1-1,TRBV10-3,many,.,TGTGCCATTAGAGGGGTCTTTAGCACTGAAGCTTTCTTT,CAIRGVFSTEAFF
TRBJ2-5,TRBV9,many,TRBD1,TGTGCCAGCAGCGTTCGACAGGGCGAGGCGGAGACCCAGTACTTC,CASSVRQGEAETQYF
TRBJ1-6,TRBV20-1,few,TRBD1,TGCAGTGCTAGTCCGGGACAGACGCGTGAGCCCCTCAACTTT,CSASPGQTREPLNF
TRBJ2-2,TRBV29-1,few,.,TGCAGCGTTGTTTTAAGCGGGAACACCGGGGAGCTGTTTTTT,CSVVLSGNTGELFF
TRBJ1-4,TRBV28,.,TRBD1,TGTGCCAGCAGACCGGGACAGGGATATCGGGCAACTTTTGAAAAACTGTTTTTT,CASRPGQGYRATFEKLFF
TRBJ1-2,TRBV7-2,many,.,TGTGCCAGCAGCTTAGTAGGGCAGGGAGGCTATGGCTACACCTTC,CASSLVGQGGYGYTF
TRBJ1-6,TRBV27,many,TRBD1,TGTGCCAGTTCCCTAGCGGGACAGGGGAGTTCACCCCTCAACTTT,CASSLAGQGSSPLNF
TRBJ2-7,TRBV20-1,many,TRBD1,TGCAGTGCTGAGCTACAGGGGGGCGAGCAGTACTTC,CSAELQGGEQYF
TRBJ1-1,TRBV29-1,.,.,TGCAGCGTCAGGGAAAATGGCTATGAAGCTTTCTTT,CSVRENGYEAFF
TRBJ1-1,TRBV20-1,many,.,TGCAGTGCTAGAGCGCCCGTCGGCATCCCTGAAGCTTTCTTT,CSARAPVGIPEAFF
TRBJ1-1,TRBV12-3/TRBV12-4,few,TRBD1,TGTGCCAGCAGTTCCGACAGGGGTGAAGCTTTCTTT,CASSSDRGEAFF
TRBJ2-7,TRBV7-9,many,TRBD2,TGTGCCAGCAGCTACTCTAGCGGGAGTTCAGGGGAGCAGTACTTC,CASSYSSGSSGEQYF
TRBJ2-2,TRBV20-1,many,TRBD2,TGCAGCTTGAAAAAAGCGGGGGGGTGGAACACCGGGGAGCTGTTTTTT,CSLKKAGGWNTGELFF
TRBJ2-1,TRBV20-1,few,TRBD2,TGCAGTGCTAGGACTAGCTACTCCTACAATGAGCAGTTCTTC,CSARTSYSYNEQFF
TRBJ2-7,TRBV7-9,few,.,TGTGCCAGCAGCCCCCGGGAATACTCCTACGAGCAGTACTTC,CASSPREYSYEQYF
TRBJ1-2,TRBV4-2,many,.,TGTGCCAGCAGCCAAACGGGACCCCTGGGCTACACCTTC,CASSQTGPLGYTF
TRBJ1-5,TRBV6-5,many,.,TGTGCCAGCAGTAGGGGGGAAGATCAGCCCCAGCATTTT,CASSRGEDQPQHF
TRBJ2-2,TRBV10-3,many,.,TGTGCCATCAGTCAGGGACGGTATACCGGGGAGCTGTTTTTT,CAISQGRYTGELFF
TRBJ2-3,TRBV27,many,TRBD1,TGTGCCAGCAGTTTTTTGGGGACAGGGGGTAGAGATACGCAGTATTTT,CASSFLGTGGRDTQYF
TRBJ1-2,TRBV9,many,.,TGTGCCAGCAGCACGACCCCGGGGGGCTATGGCTACACCTTC,CASSTTPGGYGYTF
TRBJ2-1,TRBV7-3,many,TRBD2,TGTGCCAGCAGCCCGGGACTAGCGGGGGGGTTAGGTGAGCAGTTCTTC,CASSPGLAGGLGEQFF
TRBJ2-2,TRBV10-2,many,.,TGCGCCAGCAGTGAATTCACCGGGGAGCTGTTTTTT,CASSEFTGELFF
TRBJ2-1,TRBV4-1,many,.,TGCGCCAGCAGCCAAAGGAGCTCCTACAATGAGCAGTTCTTC,CASSQRSSYNEQFF
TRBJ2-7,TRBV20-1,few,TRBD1,TGCAGTGCCACACGCCACGGGACAGGCCCTAGAGAGCAGTACTTC,CSATRHGTGPREQYF
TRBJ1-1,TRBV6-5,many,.,TGTGCCAGCAGTTACTCTAGACAGATGAACACTGAAGCTTTCTTT,CASSYSRQMNTEAFF
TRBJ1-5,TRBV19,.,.,TGTGCCAGTAGTATAGTGCCGGATCAGCCCCAGCATTTT,CASSIVPDQPQHF